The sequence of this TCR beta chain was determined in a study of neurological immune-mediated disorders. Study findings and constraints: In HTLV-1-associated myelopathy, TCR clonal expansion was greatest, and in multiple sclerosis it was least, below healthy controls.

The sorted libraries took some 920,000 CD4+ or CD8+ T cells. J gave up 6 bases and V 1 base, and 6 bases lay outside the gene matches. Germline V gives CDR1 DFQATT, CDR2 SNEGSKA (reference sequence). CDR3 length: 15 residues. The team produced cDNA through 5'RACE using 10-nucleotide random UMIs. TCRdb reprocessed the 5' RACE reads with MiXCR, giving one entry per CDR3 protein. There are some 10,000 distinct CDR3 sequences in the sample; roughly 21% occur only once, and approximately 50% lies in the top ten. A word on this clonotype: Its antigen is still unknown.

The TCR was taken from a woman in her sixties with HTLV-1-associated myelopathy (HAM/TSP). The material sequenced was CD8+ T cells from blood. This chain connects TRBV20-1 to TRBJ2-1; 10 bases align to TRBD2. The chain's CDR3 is CSARGRSGGANEQFF. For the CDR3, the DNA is TGCAGTGCTAGAGGTCGCAGCGGGGGGGCCAATGAGCAGTTCTTC.